The present T cell receptor beta chain was sequenced within a study of T cells in Graves' hyperthyroidism and ophthalmopathy. General study findings and limits: Before onset, by a median of about seven months, the model predicted ophthalmopathy. Separation of ophthalmopathy from stable hyperthyroidism was achieved by a 13 V-J model.

Amplification targeted TCR beta CDR3 regions from RNA transcripts. First-round RT-PCR of the TCR CDR3 relied on the HTBI primer set. TCRdb re-derived calls from the multiplex PCR reads in MiXCR, one entry per CDR3 protein. The data show about 550,000 distinct CDR3 sequences, with 20% to 25% seen just once and less than 30% held by the top ten. Graves' hyperthyroidism was deemed stable given no ophthalmopathy progression within 18 months. Patients aged 18 to 65 with hyperthyroidism were newly diagnosed, with duration under 2 months. In this sample, this clonotype turned up many times. As yet, its antigen is unknown. The CDR3 contains 15 residues. The germline V gene has CDR1 MNHNS and CDR2 SASEGT. V lost 4 bases and J 0 bases, leaving 9 bases between the germline ends.

The origin of this receptor is a man in his late teens or twenties with Graves' hyperthyroidism. Sequencing was carried out using blood. The chain carries TRBV6-1 and TRBJ2-2; no firm D call. CDR3 sequence (DNA): TGTGCCAGCAGTGTTTCAGCTACGAACACCGGGGAGCTGTTTTTT. This gives the protein CASSVSATNTGELFF.